This T cell receptor (beta chain) was sequenced in a study of blood T cell repertoires in COVID-19. Overall study: Material from acute and convalescent COVID-19 was sourced from the United States, Italy and Spain. The analysed material was cDNA or gDNA that came from T cells, B-cell-depleted T cells, or PBMCs.

Germline values: CDR1 MDHEN, CDR2 SYDVKM. The V gene end was trimmed by 2 bases and the J gene end by 10 bases; junction bases not matched to a gene: 10. The CDR3 is 15 amino acids. Original data processing: Reference gene primer amplification gave estimated nucleated cell counts. Produced via immunoSEQ multiplex PCR; TCRdb's table is partial and in-frame only. For V, J and clone size, that table is used; D and trimming come from the DNA. The profile covers roughly 330,000 clones, with more than 70% appearing a single time and approximately 1.2% taken by the ten largest. The sample taken for sequencing was peripheral blood. The chain links TRBV28 to TRBJ2-2; 7 nucleotides align to TRBD2. The TCR comes from a woman in her 50s with acute or convalescent COVID-19. The CDR3 here is CASSLAGVKGEELFF. The DNA for the CDR3 is TGTGCCAGCAGTTTAGCGGGAGTGAAGGGTGAGGAGCTGTTTTTT.